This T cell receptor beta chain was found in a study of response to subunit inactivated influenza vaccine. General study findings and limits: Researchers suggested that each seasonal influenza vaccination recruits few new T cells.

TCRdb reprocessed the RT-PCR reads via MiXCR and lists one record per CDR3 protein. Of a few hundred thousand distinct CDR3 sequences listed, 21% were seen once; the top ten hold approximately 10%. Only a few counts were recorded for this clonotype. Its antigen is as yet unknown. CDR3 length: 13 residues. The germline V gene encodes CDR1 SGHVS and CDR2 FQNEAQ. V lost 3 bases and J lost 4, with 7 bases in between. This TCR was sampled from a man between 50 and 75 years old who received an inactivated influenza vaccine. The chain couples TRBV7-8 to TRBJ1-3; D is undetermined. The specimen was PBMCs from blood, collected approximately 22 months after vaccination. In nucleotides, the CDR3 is TGTGCCAGCAGCTTCCCCGGGGGAAACACCATATATTTT. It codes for CASSFPGGNTIYF. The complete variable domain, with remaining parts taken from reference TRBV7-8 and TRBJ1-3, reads GAGVSQSPRYKVAKRGQDVALRCDPISGHVSLFWYQQALGQGPEFLTYFQNEAQLDKSGLPSDRFFAERPEGSVSTLKIQRTQQEDSAVYLCASSFPGGNTIYFGEGSWLTVV.